This T cell receptor beta chain was identified in a study of PD-1 blockade in mismatch repair-deficient tumors. In the study overall: All were previously treated, progressing patients with around 12 mismatch repair-deficient cancer types.

This CDR3 spans 13 amino acids. Germline V lookup: CDR1 GTSNPN, CDR2 SVGIG (reference sequence). V lost 7 bases, J lost 7 bases, and 19 bases lay in between. This table comes from immunoSEQ multiplex PCR, and its TCRdb copy is limited to in-frame clones, with some not included. The repertoire holds more than 95,000 clones, with 70% to 90% as singletons. The sample in question was peripheral blood, obtained 44 weeks after starting pembrolizumab. V and J are TRBV30 and TRBJ1-1; maybe TRBD1 (6 bases). This receptor was identified in an adult with mismatch repair-deficient cancer. The CDR3 sequence: CAYEKFGGGEAFF. CDR3 DNA sequence: TGTGCCTATGAAAAATTCGGGGGCGGTGAAGCTTTCTTT. The whole variable domain, remainder taken from reference TRBV30 and TRBJ1-1, is SQTIHQWPATLVQPVGSPLSLECTVEGTSNPNLYWYRQAAGRGLQLLFYSVGIGQISSEVPQNLSASRPQDRQFILSSKKLLLSDSGFYLCAYEKFGGGEAFFGQGTRLTVV.